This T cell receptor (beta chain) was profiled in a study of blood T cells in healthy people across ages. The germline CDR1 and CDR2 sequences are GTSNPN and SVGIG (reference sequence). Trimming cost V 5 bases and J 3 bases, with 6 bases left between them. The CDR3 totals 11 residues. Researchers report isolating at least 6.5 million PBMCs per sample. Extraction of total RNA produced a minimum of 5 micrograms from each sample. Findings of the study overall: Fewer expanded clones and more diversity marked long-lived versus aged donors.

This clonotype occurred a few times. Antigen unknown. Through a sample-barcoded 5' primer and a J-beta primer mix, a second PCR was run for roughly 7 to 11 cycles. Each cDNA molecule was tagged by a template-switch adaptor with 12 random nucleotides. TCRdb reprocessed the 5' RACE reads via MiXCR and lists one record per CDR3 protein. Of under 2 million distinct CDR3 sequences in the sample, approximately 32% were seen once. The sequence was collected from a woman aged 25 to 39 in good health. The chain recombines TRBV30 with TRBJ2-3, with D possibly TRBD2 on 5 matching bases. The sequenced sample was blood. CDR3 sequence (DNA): TGTGCCTGGGGCGGGACAGATACGCAGTATTTT. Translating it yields CAWGGTDTQYF.